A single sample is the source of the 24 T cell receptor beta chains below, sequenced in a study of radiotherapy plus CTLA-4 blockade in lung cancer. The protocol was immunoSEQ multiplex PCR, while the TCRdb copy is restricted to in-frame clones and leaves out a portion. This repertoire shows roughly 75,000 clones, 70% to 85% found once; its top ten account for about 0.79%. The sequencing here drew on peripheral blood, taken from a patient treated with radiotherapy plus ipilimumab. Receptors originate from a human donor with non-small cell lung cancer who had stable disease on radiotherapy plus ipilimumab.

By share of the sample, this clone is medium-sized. CDR3 in DNA: TGTGCCAGCAGCTTAACAGGGGGACTAGAGGACTACGAGCAGTACTTC. This encodes CASSLTGGLEDYEQYF. The J gene is TRBJ2-7, the V gene TRBV7-3; 8 nucleotides match TRBD2. The CDR3 covers 16 residues. Germline CDR1 is SGHTA and CDR2 is FQGTGA. Trimming took 0 bases from V and 3 from J; bases not matched to a gene: 7. The variable domain in full, completed from reference TRBV7-3 and TRBJ2-7, reads GAGVSQTPSNKVTEKGKYVELRCDPISGHTALYWYRQSLGQGPEFLIYFQGTGAADDSGLPNDRFFAVRPEGSVSTLKIQRTERGDSAVYLCASSLTGGLEDYEQYFGPGTRLTVT.

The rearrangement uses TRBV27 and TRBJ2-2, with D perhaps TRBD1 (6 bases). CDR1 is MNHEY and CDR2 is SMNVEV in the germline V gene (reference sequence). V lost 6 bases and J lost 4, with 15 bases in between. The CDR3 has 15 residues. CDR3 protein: CASRVDRTLTGELFF. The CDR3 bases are TGTGCCAGCAGGGTCGACAGGACTCTCACCGGGGAGCTGTTTTTT.

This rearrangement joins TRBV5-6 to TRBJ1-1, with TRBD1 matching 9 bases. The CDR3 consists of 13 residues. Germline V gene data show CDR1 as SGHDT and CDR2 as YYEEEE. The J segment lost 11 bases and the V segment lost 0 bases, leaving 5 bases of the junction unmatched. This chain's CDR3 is CASSLAGTGKAFF. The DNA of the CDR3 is TGTGCCAGCAGCTTGGCCGGGACAGGGAAGGCTTTCTTT. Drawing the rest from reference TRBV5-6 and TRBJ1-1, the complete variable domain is DAGVTQSPTHLIKTRGQQVTLRCSPKSGHDTVSWYQQALGQGPQFIFQYYEEEERQRGNFPDRFSGHQFPNYSSELNVNALLLGDSALYLCASSLAGTGKAFFGQGTRLTVV.

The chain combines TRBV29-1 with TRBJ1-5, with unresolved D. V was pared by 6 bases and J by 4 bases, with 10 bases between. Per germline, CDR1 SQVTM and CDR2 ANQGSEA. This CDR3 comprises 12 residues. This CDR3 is CSVRNTNQPQHF. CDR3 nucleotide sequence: TGCAGCGTACGCAACACGAATCAGCCCCAGCATTTT.

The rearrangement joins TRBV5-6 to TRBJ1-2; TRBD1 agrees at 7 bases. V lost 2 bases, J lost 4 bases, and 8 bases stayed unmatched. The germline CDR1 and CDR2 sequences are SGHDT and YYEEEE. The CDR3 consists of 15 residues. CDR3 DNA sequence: TGTGCCAGCAGCTTCTCCCGGACAGGTGGCTATGGCTACACCTTC. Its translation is CASSFSRTGGYGYTF.

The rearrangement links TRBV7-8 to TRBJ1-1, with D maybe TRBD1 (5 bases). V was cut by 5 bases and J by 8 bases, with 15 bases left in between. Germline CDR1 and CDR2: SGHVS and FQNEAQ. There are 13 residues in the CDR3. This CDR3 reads CASSPRGRTEAFF. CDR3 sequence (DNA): TGTGCCAGCAGCCCTCGGGGGAGGACGGAAGCTTTCTTT.

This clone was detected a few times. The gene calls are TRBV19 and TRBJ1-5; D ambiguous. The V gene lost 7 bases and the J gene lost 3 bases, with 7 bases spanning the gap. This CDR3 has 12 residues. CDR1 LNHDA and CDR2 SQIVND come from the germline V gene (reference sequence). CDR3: CASTLANQPQHF. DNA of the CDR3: TGTGCCAGTACCCTCGCCAATCAGCCCCAGCATTTT.

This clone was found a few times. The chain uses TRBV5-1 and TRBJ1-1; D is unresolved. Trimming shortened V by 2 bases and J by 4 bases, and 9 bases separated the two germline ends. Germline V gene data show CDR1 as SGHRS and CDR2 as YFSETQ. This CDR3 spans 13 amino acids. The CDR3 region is CASSLGVGTEAFF. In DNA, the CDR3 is TGCGCCAGCAGCTTAGGAGTGGGCACTGAAGCTTTCTTT.

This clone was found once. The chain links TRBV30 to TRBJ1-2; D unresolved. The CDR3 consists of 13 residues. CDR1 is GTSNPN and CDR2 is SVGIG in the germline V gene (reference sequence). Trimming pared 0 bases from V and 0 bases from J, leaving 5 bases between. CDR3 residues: CAWSVRANYGYTF. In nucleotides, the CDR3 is TGTGCCTGGAGTGTGCGAGCTAACTATGGCTACACCTTC.

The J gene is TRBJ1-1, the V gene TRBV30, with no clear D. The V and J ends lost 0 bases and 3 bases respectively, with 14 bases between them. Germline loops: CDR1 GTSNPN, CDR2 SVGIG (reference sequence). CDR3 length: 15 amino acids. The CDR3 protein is CAWSVTLSGDTEAFF. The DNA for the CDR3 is TGTGCCTGGAGTGTAACGCTGTCCGGGGACACTGAAGCTTTCTTT.

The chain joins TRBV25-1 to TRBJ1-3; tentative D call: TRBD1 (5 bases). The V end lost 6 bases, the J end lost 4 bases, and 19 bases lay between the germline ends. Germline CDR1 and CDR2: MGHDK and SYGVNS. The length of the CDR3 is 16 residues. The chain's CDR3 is CASSEGRRFGGNTIYF. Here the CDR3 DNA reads TGTGCCAGCAGCGAGGGGCGCAGGTTCGGCGGAAACACCATATATTTT.

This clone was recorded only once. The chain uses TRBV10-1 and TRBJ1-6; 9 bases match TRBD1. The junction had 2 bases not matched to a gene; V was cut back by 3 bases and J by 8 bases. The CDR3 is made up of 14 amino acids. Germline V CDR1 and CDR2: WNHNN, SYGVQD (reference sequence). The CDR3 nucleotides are TGCGCCAGCAGTGAACGACAGGGGGATTCACCCCTCCACTTT. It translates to CASSERQGDSPLHF.

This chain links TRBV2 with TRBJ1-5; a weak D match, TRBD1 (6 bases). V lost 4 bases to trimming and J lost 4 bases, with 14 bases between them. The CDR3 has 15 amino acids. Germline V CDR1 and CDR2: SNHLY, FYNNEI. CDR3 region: CASSARGAENQPQHF. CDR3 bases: TGTGCCAGCAGTGCCCGGGGGGCGGAGAATCAGCCCCAGCATTTT.

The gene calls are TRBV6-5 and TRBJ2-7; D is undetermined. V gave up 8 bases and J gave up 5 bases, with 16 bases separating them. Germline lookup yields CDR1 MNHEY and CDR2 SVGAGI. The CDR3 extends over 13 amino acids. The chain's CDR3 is CASFSLIGNEQYF. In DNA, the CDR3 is TGTGCCAGCTTTTCCCTTATAGGCAACGAGCAGTACTTC.

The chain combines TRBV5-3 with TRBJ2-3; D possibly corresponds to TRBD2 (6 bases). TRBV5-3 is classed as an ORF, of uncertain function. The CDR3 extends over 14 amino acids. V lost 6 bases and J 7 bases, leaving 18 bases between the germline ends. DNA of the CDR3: TGTGCCAGAAAGGAGGGTCCCGATGTAAATACGCAGTATTTT. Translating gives CARKEGPDVNTQYF.

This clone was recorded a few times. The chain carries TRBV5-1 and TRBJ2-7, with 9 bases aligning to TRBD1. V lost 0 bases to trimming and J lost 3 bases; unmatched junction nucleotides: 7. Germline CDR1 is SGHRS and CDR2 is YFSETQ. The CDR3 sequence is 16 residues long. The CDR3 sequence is CASSLEGTGFGYEQYF. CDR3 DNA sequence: TGCGCCAGCAGCTTGGAGGGGACAGGGTTCGGCTACGAGCAGTACTTC.

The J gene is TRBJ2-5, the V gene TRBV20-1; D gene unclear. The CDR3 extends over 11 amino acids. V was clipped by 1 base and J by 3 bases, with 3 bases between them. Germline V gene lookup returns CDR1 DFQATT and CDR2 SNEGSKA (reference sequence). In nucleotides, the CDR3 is TGCAGTGCTAGAGTGGAAGAGACCCAGTACTTC. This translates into CSARVEETQYF.

As DNA, the CDR3 is TGCGCCAGCAGCTGGGGAGGACTAGACTCCTACAATGAGCAGTTCTTC. Translation gives CASSWGGLDSYNEQFF. The rearrangement links TRBV5-1 to TRBJ2-1; 7 bases agree with TRBD2. V lost 3 bases, J lost 0 bases, and 6 bases stayed unmatched. This CDR3 contains 16 residues. CDR1 and CDR2 (germline): SGHRS, YFSETQ.

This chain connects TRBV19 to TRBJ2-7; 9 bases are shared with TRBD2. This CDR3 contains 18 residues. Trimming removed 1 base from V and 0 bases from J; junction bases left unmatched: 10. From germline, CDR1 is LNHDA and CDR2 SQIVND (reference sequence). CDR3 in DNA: TGTGCCAGTAGTATAGCGATAATAGCGGGGGTCTCCTCCTACGAGCAGTACTTC. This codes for CASSIAIIAGVSSYEQYF. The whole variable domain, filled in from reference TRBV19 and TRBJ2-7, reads DGGITQSPKYLFRKEGQNVTLSCEQNLNHDAMYWYRQDPGQGLRLIYYSQIVNDFQKGDIAEGYSVSREKKESFPLTVTSAQKNPTAFYLCASSIAIIAGVSSYEQYFGPGTRLTVT.

CDR3 nucleotides: TGTGCCAGCTCATCGGGACTAGCCGCCAGGGAGACCCAGTACTTC. The encoded protein is CASSSGLAARETQYF. V gene TRBV18 combines with J gene TRBJ2-5; TRBD2 agrees at 9 bases. Germline CDR1 reads KGHSH; CDR2 reads LQKENI. The CDR3 runs 15 residues. V shed 5 bases and J 5 bases; nucleotides not matched to a gene: 9.

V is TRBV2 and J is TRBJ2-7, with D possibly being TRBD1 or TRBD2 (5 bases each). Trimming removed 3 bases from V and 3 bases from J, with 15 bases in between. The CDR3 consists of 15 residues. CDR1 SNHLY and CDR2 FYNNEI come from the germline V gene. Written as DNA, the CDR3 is TGTGCCAGCAGTGATTGGGACGGAGATCACTACGAGCAGTACTTC. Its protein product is CASSDWDGDHYEQYF.

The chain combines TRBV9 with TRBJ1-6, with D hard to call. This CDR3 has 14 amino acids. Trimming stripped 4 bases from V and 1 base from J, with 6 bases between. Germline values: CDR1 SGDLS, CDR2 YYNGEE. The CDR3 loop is CASSPGSYNSPLHF. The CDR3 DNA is TGTGCCAGCAGCCCTGGGTCCTATAATTCACCCCTCCACTTT.

The DNA for the CDR3 is TGTGCCAGCAGTGCAATCCGGACAGCCTCAGATACGCAGTATTTT. Translating gives CASSAIRTASDTQYF. The gene calls are TRBV6-1 and TRBJ2-3, with D possibly being TRBD1 (6 bases). The CDR3 contains 15 residues. Germline lookup yields CDR1 MNHNS and CDR2 SASEGT. The V end lost 4 bases, the J end lost 4 bases, and 15 bases lay between the germline ends.

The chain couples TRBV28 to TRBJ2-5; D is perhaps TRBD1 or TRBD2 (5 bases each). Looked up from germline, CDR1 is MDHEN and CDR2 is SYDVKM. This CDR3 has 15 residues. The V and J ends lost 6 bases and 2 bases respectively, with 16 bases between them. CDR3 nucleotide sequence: TGTGCCAGCAGGCCAGGGTGGGGACGACAAGAGACCCAGTACTTC. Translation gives CASRPGWGRQETQYF.